This TCR beta chain is from a study of T cell repertoires in cytomegalovirus infection. Looking at the study overall: Indications came from public TCR beta signatures; they pointed to CMV infection and to a matching HLA type.

In regard to this clonotype: The target antigen is unknown.

TCRdb independently ran MiXCR on the reads; one entry per CDR3 protein. The sample records fewer than 550,000 distinct CDR3 sequences, about 11% being singletons. Study observations and caveats: The ex vivo response showed dominance by HLA-C-restricted CMV-specific TCR beta clonotypes. Individuals carrying CMV plus the relevant HLA were identified by cumulative frequency of public TCR beta families.

This receptor was obtained from a human donor in good health (CMV status not recorded). Some clones in this sample may be carry-over from other donors' samples. Specimen: PBMCs.

The chain's CDR3 is CASKDRGWNEKLFF. The CDR3 DNA sequence: TGTGCCAGCAAGGATAGGGGGTGGAATGAAAAACTGTTTTTT. This chain connects TRBV27 to TRBJ1-4, with D tentatively TRBD1 (6 bases). The germline V gene encodes CDR1 MNHEY and CDR2 SMNVEV (reference sequence). The CDR3 covers 14 residues. V gave up 7 bases and J gave up 5 bases, with 14 bases separating them.